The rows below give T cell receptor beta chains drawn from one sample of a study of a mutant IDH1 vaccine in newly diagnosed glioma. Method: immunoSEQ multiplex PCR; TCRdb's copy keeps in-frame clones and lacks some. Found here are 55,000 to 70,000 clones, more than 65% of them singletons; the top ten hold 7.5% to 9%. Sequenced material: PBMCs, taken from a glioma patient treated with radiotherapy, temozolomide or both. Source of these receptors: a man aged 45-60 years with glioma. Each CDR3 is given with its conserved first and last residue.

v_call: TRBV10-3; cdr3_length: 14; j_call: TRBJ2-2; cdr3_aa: CAITRRFFLGELFF
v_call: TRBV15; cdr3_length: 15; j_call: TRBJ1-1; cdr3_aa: CATSRGDRTKTEAFF
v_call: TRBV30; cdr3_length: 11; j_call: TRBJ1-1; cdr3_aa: CAWSRAAEAFF
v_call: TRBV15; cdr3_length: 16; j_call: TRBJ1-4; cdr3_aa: CATSRGRTGRGEKLFF
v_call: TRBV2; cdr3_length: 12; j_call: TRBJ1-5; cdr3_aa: CASSVSNQPQHF
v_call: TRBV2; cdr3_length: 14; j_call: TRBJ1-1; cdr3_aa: CASSDSRVDTEAFF
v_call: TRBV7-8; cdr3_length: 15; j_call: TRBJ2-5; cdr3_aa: CASSPTTRTPETQYF
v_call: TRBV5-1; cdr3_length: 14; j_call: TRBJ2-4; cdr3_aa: CASSLGTVKNIQYF
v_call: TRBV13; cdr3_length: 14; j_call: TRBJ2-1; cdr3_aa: CASSLGPLGNEQFF
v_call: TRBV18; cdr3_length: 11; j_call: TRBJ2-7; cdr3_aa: CASSSEYEQYF
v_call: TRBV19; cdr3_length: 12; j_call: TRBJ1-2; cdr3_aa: CASSAPAYGYTF
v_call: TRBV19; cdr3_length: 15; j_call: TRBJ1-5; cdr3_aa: CASSSIPYGNQPQHF
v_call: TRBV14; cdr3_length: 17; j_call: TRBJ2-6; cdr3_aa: CARGGTVVLSGANVLTF
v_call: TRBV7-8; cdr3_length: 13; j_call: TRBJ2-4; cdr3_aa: CASSLGTGDIQYF
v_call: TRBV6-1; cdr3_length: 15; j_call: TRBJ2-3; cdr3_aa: CASSEAGTGTDTQYF
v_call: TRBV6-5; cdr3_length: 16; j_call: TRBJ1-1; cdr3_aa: CASSYSRTGGLVEAFF